These 22 T cell receptor beta chains share one sample of origin, sequenced in a study of blood T cell repertoires in COVID-19. Sequencing was performed with immunoSEQ multiplex PCR; in TCRdb, only in-frame clones are kept and a portion is missing. Seen here are roughly 340,000 clones, around 87% observed once, and the top ten hold around 1.9%. The specimen sequenced was PBMCs or T cells enriched from blood (not recorded which). The receptors were gathered from a man aged 40-55 years in a cohort exposed to, infected with or recovered from COVID-19 (not recorded which).

The rearrangement joins TRBV28 to TRBJ2-1; no clear D. Trimming took off 8 bases at V and 6 bases at J, with 8 bases between the two ends. Germline CDR1 and CDR2: MDHEN and SYDVKM. The CDR3 loop spans 11 amino acids. The CDR3 DNA sequence: TGTGCCAGCGGCTCTAGCAATGAGCAGTTCTTC. Its translation is CASGSSNEQFF.

J is TRBJ2-7 and V is TRBV21-1; the table's TRBD1 call for D was not verified on the DNA. TRBV21-1 is noted as a pseudogene. The CDR3 length is 14 residues. The CDR3 protein is CASSKAQTINEQYF. CDR3 nucleotides: TGTGCCAGCAGCAAAGCTCAGACAATCAACGAGCAGTACTTC.

The gene calls are TRBV29-1 and TRBJ2-7, with 8 bases identical to TRBD1. CDR1 and CDR2 (germline): SQVTM, ANQGSEA. This CDR3 region has 12 residues. The V and J ends lost 7 bases and 1 base, in that order; junction bases with no gene match: 3. The CDR3 protein is CSAGDRSYEQYF. The CDR3 DNA sequence: TGCAGCGCCGGGGACAGGTCCTACGAGCAGTACTTC.

This clone is a singleton in its sample. The genes are TRBV3-1 (or the pseudogene TRBV3-2) and TRBJ2-1; 13 nucleotides match TRBD2. V lost 3 bases and J lost 8; bases outside the gene matches: 7. Germline CDR1 and CDR2: LGHDT and YNNKEL (reference sequence). CDR3 length: 16 amino acids. The CDR3: CASSHLLAGGPDEQFF. CDR3 nucleotides: TGTGCCAGCAGCCACCTACTAGCGGGAGGGCCTGATGAGCAGTTCTTC.

The rearrangement uses TRBV19 and TRBJ1-5; D ambiguous. Trimming removed 3 bases at V and 3 bases at J, with 12 bases between. Germline V CDR1 and CDR2: LNHDA, SQIVND (reference sequence). CDR3 length: 15 residues. CDR3 residues: CASSIVGRLNQPQHF. The CDR3 DNA reads as TGTGCCAGTAGTATCGTAGGGAGGCTCAATCAGCCCCAGCATTTT.

This clone has only one observation. The J gene is TRBJ2-7, the V gene TRBV28, with 13 bases lining up with TRBD2. Germline V CDR1 and CDR2: MDHEN, SYDVKM. After removal of 1 base from V and 4 bases from J, the junction contained 4 bases not matched to a gene. This CDR3 contains 16 residues. The CDR3 region is CASSLSGTSGKYEQYF. CDR3 nucleotides: TGTGCCAGCAGTTTATCCGGGACTAGCGGGAAGTACGAGCAGTACTTC.

This sequence joins TRBV24-1 and TRBJ1-2, with D unresolved. The germline V and J ends were trimmed by 7 bases and 8 bases, with 7 bases remaining between them. The CDR3 sequence is 10 residues long. CDR1 and CDR2 from the germline V gene are KGHDR and SFDVKD. The CDR3 bases are TGTGCCACCAGGGTTGGCGGCTACACCTTC. Translation gives CATRVGGYTF.

V is TRBV5-4 and J is TRBJ2-2, with D uncertain. With 6 bases removed from V and 1 base from J, the gap between germline ends came to 19 bases. The CDR3 is 17 amino acids. The V gene's germline CDR1 is SGHNT and CDR2 YYREEE (reference sequence). In nucleotides, the CDR3 is TGTGCCAGCACCCGAACCCATACGACGGGGAACACCGGGGAGCTGTTTTTT. Its translation is CASTRTHTTGNTGELFF.

V gene TRBV3-1 (or the pseudogene TRBV3-2) combines with J gene TRBJ1-2, with 10 nucleotides matching TRBD1. Germline V gene sequence: CDR1 LGHDT, CDR2 YNNKEL (reference sequence). The CDR3 loop spans 16 amino acids. J lost 2 bases, V lost 3 bases, and 6 bases had no gene match. CDR3 DNA: TGTGCCAGCAGCCAGAAAGGGACAGGGGCAAACTATGGCTACACCTTC. This codes for CASSQKGTGANYGYTF.

The chain combines TRBV5-4 with TRBJ2-2, with TRBD2 identical over 14 bases. V dropped 2 bases and J dropped 7; count of bases not matched to a gene: 7. CDR1 and CDR2 (germline): SGHNT, YYREEE (reference sequence). The CDR3 consists of 17 residues. The CDR3 protein is CASSFGTSGSRVGELFF. DNA for the CDR3: TGTGCCAGCAGCTTTGGGACTAGCGGGAGTAGGGTCGGGGAGCTGTTTTTT. The variable domain in full, with the rest retrieved from reference TRBV5-4 and TRBJ2-2, is ETGVTQSPTHLIKTRGQQVTLRCSSQSGHNTVSWYQQALGQGPQFIFQYYREEENGRGNFPPRFSGLQFPNYSSELNVNALELDDSALYLCASSFGTSGSRVGELFFGEGSRLTVL.

The chain joins TRBV25-1 to TRBJ1-1; TRBD1 agrees at 7 bases. CDR1 is MGHDK and CDR2 is SYGVNS in the germline V gene. The CDR3 is 13 residues long. Trimming removed 4 bases from V and 8 bases from J; junction bases left unmatched: 7. CDR3 in amino acids: CASSARTGGEAFF. The CDR3 nucleotides read TGTGCCAGCAGTGCTCGGACAGGAGGGGAAGCTTTCTTT.

V and J are TRBV24-1 and TRBJ1-1; a weak D match, TRBD1 (6 bases). The germline V and J ends were trimmed by 5 bases and 5 bases, with 11 bases remaining between them. CDR3 size: 13 residues. CDR1 is KGHDR and CDR2 is SFDVKD in the germline V gene. The CDR3 DNA reads TGTGCCACCAGTGCGGGCCAGGGGACTGAAGCTTTCTTT. This sequence encodes CATSAGQGTEAFF.

This chain joins TRBV3-1 (or the pseudogene TRBV3-2) and TRBJ1-5, with 9 nucleotides matching TRBD1. The CDR3 is 15 amino acids. Germline V gene data show CDR1 as LGHDT and CDR2 as YNNKEL (reference sequence). V lost 4 bases and J lost 6; bases outside the gene matches: 7. The CDR3 nucleotides read TGTGCCAGCAGCCTCGGGGACAGGGTCCCTCAGCCCCAGCATTTT. The encoded protein is CASSLGDRVPQPQHF.

This chain links TRBV19 with TRBJ1-4; D uncertain. Germline CDR1 is LNHDA and CDR2 is SQIVND (reference sequence). V was cut by 1 base and J by 8 bases, with 17 bases left in between. The CDR3 is 16 residues long. The CDR3 DNA follows: TGTGCCAGTAGTATAGTGAGAGGCACGGGTGGCGAAAAACTGTTTTTT. It yields the protein CASSIVRGTGGEKLFF.

The chain carries TRBV4-1 and TRBJ1-2; TRBD1 might be the D (6 bases). The length of the CDR3 is 12 residues. Germline V gives CDR1 MGHRA, CDR2 YSYEKL. V was cut by 4 bases and J by 5 bases, with 8 bases left in between. DNA of the CDR3: TGCGCCAGCAGCCCACAGGGATATGGCTACACCTTC. Protein product: CASSPQGYGYTF.

The rearrangement joins TRBV5-4 to TRBJ1-2; tentatively, D is TRBD1 (5 bases). The CDR3 sequence is 14 residues long. The germline V gene encodes CDR1 SGHNT and CDR2 YYREEE (reference sequence). Trimming took off 0 bases at V and 2 bases at J, with 8 bases between the two ends. This chain's CDR3 is CASSLGQKNYGYTF. The DNA of the CDR3 is TGTGCCAGCAGCTTGGGACAGAAGAACTATGGCTACACCTTC.

In its sample, this clone was seen a few times. The gene calls are TRBV3-1 (or the pseudogene TRBV3-2) and TRBJ1-2; 8 bases align to TRBD1. Losses at the gene ends were 4 bases for V and 7 bases for J; bases not matched to a gene: 8. CDR1 and CDR2 (germline): LGHDT, YNNKEL (reference sequence). The CDR3 is made up of 14 amino acids. The CDR3 here is CASSLRDRSVGYTF. CDR3 in DNA: TGTGCCAGCAGCCTCCGGGACAGGTCCGTTGGCTACACCTTC.

The chain carries TRBV5-1 and TRBJ2-1; 9 bases agree with TRBD1. Germline assignment: CDR1 SGHRS and CDR2 YFSETQ. The CDR3 spans 13 residues. With 4 bases clipped from V and 8 bases from J, the junction kept 4 bases outside the gene matches. The CDR3 DNA reads as TGCGCCAGCAGCGGACAGGGGAGAGATGAGCAGTTCTTC. Translating it yields CASSGQGRDEQFF.

This chain connects TRBV6-6 to TRBJ2-7, with 8 bases aligning to TRBD2. The CDR3 is 15 amino acids. V lost 2 bases to trimming and J lost 3 bases; unmatched junction nucleotides: 6. From germline, CDR1 is MNHNY and CDR2 SVGAGI (reference sequence). CDR3 sequence reads: CASSYPGGSNYEQYF. The CDR3, as DNA: TGTGCCAGCAGTTACCCGGGGGGGAGCAACTACGAGCAGTACTTC.

The rearrangement uses TRBV5-1 and TRBJ2-5; 14 nucleotides agree with TRBD2. V shed 4 bases and J 3 bases; nucleotides not matched to a gene: 8. The CDR3 runs 17 residues. Per the germline V gene, CDR1 is SGHRS and CDR2 is YFSETQ. CDR3 DNA: TGCGCCAGCAGCGGAGGACTAGCGGGAGGTTGGGAAGAGACCCAGTACTTC. As protein: CASSGGLAGGWEETQYF.

This chain joins TRBV28 and TRBJ1-2; the match to TRBD1 covers 10 bases. The CDR3 sequence is 15 residues long. In germline, CDR1 is MDHEN, CDR2 SYDVKM. The J segment lost 4 bases and the V segment lost 5 bases, leaving 7 bases of the junction unmatched. CDR3 sequence (DNA): TGTGCCAGCAGTCGTCCGGGACAGGGGATCTATGGCTACACCTTC. Its protein is CASSRPGQGIYGYTF.

This chain connects TRBV27 to TRBJ2-7; possibly TRBD2 for D (6 bases). This CDR3 region has 14 residues. V was pared by 4 bases and J by 0 bases, with 10 bases between. Germline V gives CDR1 MNHEY, CDR2 SMNVEV (reference sequence). The CDR3 DNA reads as TGTGCCAGCAGTTCGAGCGGGTCCTCCTACGAGCAGTACTTC. Its protein product is CASSSSGSSYEQYF.